Described below is a single TCR beta chain sequence and its context. No antigen is known for it. V lost 0 bases, J lost 2 bases, and 3 bases stayed unmatched. CDR1 MNHEY and CDR2 SMNVEV come from the germline V gene (reference sequence). This CDR3 region has 15 residues. The data are from a study of T cell responses to AZD1222 COVID-19 vaccine. General study findings and limits: Just a handful of people given AZD1222 tested seropositive at baseline.

The data were produced by immunoSEQ multiplex PCR, yet TCRdb's version contains in-frame clones alone and is incomplete. The sample contains about 130,000 clones, roughly 90% of which appear only once. V and J are TRBV27 and TRBJ1-2; 7 positions agree with TRBD1. The sample here was peripheral blood, taken 28 days after the second AZD1222 dose. This TCR was recovered from an adult who received the AZD1222 COVID-19 vaccine. This CDR3 reads CASSLSTRGNYGYTF. As DNA, the CDR3 is TGTGCCAGCAGTTTATCTACCAGGGGGAACTATGGCTACACCTTC.